The entry below describes one TCR beta chain. Its target antigen remains unknown. No quality values exist for individual bases; no much larger clone is one base distant. The sample comes from a study of T cell repertoires in MIS-A myocarditis (dated by TCRdb to between 2021 and 2024). The QIAamp DNA FFPE kit was used to extract genomic DNA from formalin-fixed paraffin-embedded autopsy tissue. Amplification of TCRbeta CDR3 regions relied on the immunoSEQ bias-controlled multiplex PCR, followed by high-throughput sequencing. The authors' pipeline ran thus. The immunoSEQ vendor pipeline collapsed and filtered the CDR3 sequences so that the abundance and frequency of each unique TCRbeta CDR3 could be quantified. Using a 90% global sequence identity threshold, CD-HIT clustered dominant CDR3 amino acid sequences together with SARS-CoV-2-specific ImmuneCODE TCRbeta sequences. Clones with frequencies of 0.1 to 1 were classed as hyperexpanded, and 0.01 to 0.1 as large. The CDR3 amino acid sequences and the V and J gene assignments of the dominant clones were confirmed with MiXCR. The R stringdist package was used to calculate Levenshtein distances between the patient clonotypes and the ImmuneCODE hits. The source is immuneACCESS, and TCRdb retained only in-frame sequences with V and J called. Part of the clones is not carried over; for the studies checked, unresolved V genes explain less than half of this, and the remainder is unexplained. That table gives V, J and clone size, and the DNA gave D and trimming. The sample table records 13,000 to 15,000 clones; about 67% of these occur just once. Jointly, the top ten make up approximately 60% of the sample.

Sequenced: left ventricle heart tissue obtained at autopsy. According to the study, the label for this sample's cell subset or site signals: cardiac tissue sample (left or right ventricle, interventricular septum, or pericardium). The receptor's source is a man between 18 and 29 years old with fulminant myocarditis from multisystem inflammatory syndrome in adults (MIS-A) after COVID-19.

CDR3 loop: CASSPIYTEAFF. The nucleotide sequence reads TGTGCCAGCAGCCCCATATACACTGAAGCTTTCTTT. The rearranged chain carries TRBV11-2 and TRBJ1-1; the D gene cannot be named for sure. The CDR3 spans 12 residues, from the cysteine through the phenylalanine. Solely the CDR3 DNA is kept, with 36 bases framed from the first base. V loses 5 bases of germline sequence and J loses 3 bases, and the interval between the two ends is 7 bases. From the germline V gene, CDR1 is SGHAT and CDR2 is FQNNGV.